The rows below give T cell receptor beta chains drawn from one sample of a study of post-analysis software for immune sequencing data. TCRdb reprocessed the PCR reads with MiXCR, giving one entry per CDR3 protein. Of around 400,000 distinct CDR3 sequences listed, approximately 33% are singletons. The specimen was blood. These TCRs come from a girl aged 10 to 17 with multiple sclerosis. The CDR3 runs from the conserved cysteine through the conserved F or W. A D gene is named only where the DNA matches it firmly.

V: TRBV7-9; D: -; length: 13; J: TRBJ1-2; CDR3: CASSLDSDYGYTF
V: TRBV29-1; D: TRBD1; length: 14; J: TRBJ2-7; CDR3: CSVTGQGEVIEQYF
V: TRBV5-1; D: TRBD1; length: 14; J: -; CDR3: CASSRDRALETQYF
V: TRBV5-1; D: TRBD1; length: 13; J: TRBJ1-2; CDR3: CASSSTGQHGYTF
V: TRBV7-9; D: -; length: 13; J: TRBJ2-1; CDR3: CASSLGEGNEQFF
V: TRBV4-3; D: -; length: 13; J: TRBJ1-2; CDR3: CASSTEGGYSYTF
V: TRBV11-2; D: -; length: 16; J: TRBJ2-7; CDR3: CASSLREPGRTYEQYF
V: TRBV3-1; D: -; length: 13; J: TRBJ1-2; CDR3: CASSPHRESGYTF
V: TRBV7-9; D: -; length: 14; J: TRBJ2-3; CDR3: CASSLTGTGSTQYF
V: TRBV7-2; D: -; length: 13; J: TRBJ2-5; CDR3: CASSPDRAETQYF
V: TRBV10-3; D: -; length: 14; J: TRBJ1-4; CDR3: CAIRSDRTNEKLFF
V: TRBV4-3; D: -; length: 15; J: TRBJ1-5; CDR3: CASSQGIYSNQPQHF
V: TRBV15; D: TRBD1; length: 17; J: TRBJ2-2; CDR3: CATSRGVPGQSTGELFF
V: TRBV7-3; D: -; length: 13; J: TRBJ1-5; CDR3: CASSLTSGSTQHF
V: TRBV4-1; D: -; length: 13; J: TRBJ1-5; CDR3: CASSLRGPQPQHF
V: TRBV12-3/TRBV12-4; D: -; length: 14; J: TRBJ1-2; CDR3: CASRPTGGDYGYTF
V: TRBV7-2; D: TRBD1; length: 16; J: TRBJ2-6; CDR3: CASRIQGSAGANVLTF
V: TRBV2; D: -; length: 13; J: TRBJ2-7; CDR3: CASRSGSLYEQYF
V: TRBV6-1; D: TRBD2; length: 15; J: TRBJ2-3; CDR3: CASKSLAGGTDTQYF
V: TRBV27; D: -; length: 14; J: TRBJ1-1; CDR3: CASRRGTRFTEAFF
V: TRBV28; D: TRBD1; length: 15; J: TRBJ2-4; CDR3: CASSPSDRGGNIQYF
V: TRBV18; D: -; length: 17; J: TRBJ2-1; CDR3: CASSRQGPSGSYNEQFF
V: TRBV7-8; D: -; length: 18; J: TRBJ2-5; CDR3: CASSLDRFVGASSYEQYF
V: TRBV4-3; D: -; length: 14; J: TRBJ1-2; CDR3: CASSQGPEGYGYTF
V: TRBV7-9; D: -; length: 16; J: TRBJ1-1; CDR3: CASSFPPGGASTEAFF
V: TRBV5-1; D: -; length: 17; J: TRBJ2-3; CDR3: CASSLGALIPNTDTQYF
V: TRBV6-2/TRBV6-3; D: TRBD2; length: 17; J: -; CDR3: CASSYSRGTSGYNEQYF
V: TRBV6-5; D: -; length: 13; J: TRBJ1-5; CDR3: CASSLRSNQPQHF
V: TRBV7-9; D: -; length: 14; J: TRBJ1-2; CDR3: CASRLQGGDYGYTF
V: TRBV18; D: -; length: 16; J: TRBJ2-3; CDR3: CASSPPPGRSTDTQYF
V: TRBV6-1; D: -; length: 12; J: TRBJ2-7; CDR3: CASSEYRYEQYF
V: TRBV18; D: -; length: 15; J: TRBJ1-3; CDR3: CASSPRGTSGNTIYF
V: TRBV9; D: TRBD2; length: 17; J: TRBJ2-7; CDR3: CASSVEVAGDPACEQYF
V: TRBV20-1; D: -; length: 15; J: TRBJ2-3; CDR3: CSARDVDTNTDTQYF
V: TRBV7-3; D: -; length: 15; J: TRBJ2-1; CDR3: CASSLGDSSYNEQFF
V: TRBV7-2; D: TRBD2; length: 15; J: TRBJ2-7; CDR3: CASSYLAGGRNEQYF
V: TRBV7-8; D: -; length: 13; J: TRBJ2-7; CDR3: CASIEHRTDEQYF
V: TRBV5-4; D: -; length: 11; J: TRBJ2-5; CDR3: CASSLDATQYF
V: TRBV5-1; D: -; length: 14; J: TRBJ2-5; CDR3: CASSAQGGQETQYF
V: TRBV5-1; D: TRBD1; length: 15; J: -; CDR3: CASSVNRGQASEQYF